This TCR beta chain was captured in a study of T-cell reconstitution after alpha-beta-depleted transplantation in children. Unique molecular identifiers were built into the TCRbeta library. One entry per CDR3 protein, called by TCRdb with MiXCR from the PCR reads. The sample lists several thousand distinct CDR3 sequences, roughly 17% occurring once. CDR1 is LGHNA and CDR2 is YNFKEQ in the germline V gene. After removal of 4 bases from V and 7 bases from J, the junction contained 10 bases not matched to a gene. There are 15 residues in the CDR3. Relative to its sample, this clonotype is medium-sized. What it binds is unknown. Study-wide points: The origin of high day-60 TCRbeta diversity in some patients lay in surviving recipient T cells and thymic progenitors. Among T cells one year after transplant, newly produced cells accounted for most counts and diversity. Reportedly, only several hundred clones from non-depleted graft cells drove alpha-beta T-cell counts at about two months.

The receptor was isolated from a boy aged 2 to 10 with acute lymphoblastic leukemia, due to receive a stem cell transplant. Sequencing was performed on PBMCs, taken before TCRalphabeta/CD19-depleted stem cell transplant. The chain combines TRBV4-2 with TRBJ2-7, with 10 bases lining up with TRBD2. The CDR3 spells CASSPSGGDAEEQYF. The CDR3 DNA reads TGTGCCAGCAGCCCCAGCGGGGGGGATGCGGAAGAGCAGTACTTC.